Below, 4 T cell receptor beta chains from the same sample are listed, as sequenced in a study of CD8 T cells in Susac syndrome. It was with random hexamers that roughly 0.45 to 1 ug RNA was reverse transcribed. Each CDR3 protein gets one entry after TCRdb re-called the immunoSEQ multiplex PCR reads with MiXCR. The sample records 69,000 or so distinct CDR3 sequences, 90% to 95% being singletons. Material for sequencing was CD8+ T cells from PBMCs. Receptors were obtained from a human donor with multiple sclerosis.

CDR3 region: CASSQEASGTGDTQYF. In DNA, the CDR3 is TGTGCCAGCAGCCAAGAAGCTAGCGGGACCGGAGATACGCAGTATTTT. The chain employs TRBV3-1 and TRBJ2-3, with TRBD2 matching 9 bases. The germline V gene encodes CDR1 LGHDT and CDR2 YNNKEL (reference sequence). J was trimmed by 5 bases and V by 0 bases; bases with no gene match: 6. The CDR3 is 16 amino acids.

The chain combines TRBV5-1 with TRBJ1-1; D not certain. CDR1 is SGHRS, CDR2 YFSETQ, per germline. V lost 1 base and J lost 1, with 8 bases in between. This CDR3 comprises 14 residues. The CDR3 DNA follows: TGCGCCAGCAGCTTGAACAGAAAGAACACTGAAGCTTTCTTT. Its protein product is CASSLNRKNTEAFF. The entire variable domain, with the rest obtained from reference TRBV5-1 and TRBJ1-1, is as follows: KAGVTQTPRYLIKTRGQQVTLSCSPISGHRSVSWYQQTPGQGLQFLFEYFSETQRNKGNFPGRFSGRQFSNSRSEMNVSTLELGDSALYLCASSLNRKNTEAFFGQGTRLTVV.

V usage is TRBV3-1 and J usage is TRBJ1-5, with a tentative D call TRBD1 (6 bases). V lost 5 bases to trimming and J lost 3 bases, with 17 bases between them. This CDR3 contains 16 residues. CDR1 LGHDT and CDR2 YNNKEL come from the germline V gene (reference sequence). The CDR3 sequence is CASSLRGTRVNQPQHF. The CDR3 DNA reads TGTGCCAGCAGCTTGAGGGGGACCAGGGTCAATCAGCCCCAGCATTTT.

The genes are TRBV3-1 and TRBJ1-2; D is unclear. The CDR3 length is 15 residues. V shed 1 base and J shed 6 bases, with 15 bases lying between them. Germline V gene lookup returns CDR1 LGHDT and CDR2 YNNKEL (reference sequence). For the CDR3, the DNA is TGTGCCAGCAGCCAAGTTCCCTTGGGTTTAGATGGCTACACCTTC. It codes for CASSQVPLGLDGYTF.